Reported below is one TCR beta chain. Its target is unknown. This record comes from a study of T cells in Graves' hyperthyroidism and ophthalmopathy. Whole-study findings and limits: Blood also held most thyroid clonotypes expanded beyond 0.001.

Amplified regions were TCR beta CDR3 sequences from RNA transcripts. When the TCR CDR3 underwent first-round RT-PCR, the HTBI primer set was used. A single record per CDR3 protein comes from TCRdb applying MiXCR to the multiplex PCR reads. The sample shows 300,000 to 400,000 distinct CDR3 sequences, over 20% of them seen only once. The germline CDR1 and CDR2 sequences are SGHRS and YFSETQ. The trim removed 4 bases at V and 10 bases at J, leaving 4 bases unmatched. This CDR3 is built from 13 residues. Calling Graves' hyperthyroidism stable meant ophthalmopathy did not progress within 18 months. The TCR comes from a woman between 45 and 65 years old with Graves' hyperthyroidism. The rearrangement joins TRBV5-1 to TRBJ1-5; TRBD1 agrees at 11 bases. Specimen: blood. The CDR3 region has the DNA TGCGCCAGCAGCGAGGGACAGGGGGAACCCCAGCATTTT. Translating it yields CASSEGQGEPQHF.